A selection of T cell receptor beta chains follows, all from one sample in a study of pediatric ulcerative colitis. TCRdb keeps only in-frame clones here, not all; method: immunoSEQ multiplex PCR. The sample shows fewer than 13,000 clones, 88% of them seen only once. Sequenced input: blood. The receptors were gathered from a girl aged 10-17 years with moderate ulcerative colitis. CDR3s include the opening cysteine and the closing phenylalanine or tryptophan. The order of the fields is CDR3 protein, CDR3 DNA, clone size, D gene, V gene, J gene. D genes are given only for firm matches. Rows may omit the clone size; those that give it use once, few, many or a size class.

CDR3aa: CASSLLTAVDTEAFF; CDR3nt: TGCGCCAGCAGTCTCCTCACTGCGGTGGACACTGAAGCTTTCTTT; abundance: .; d_gene: .; v_gene: TRBV5-1; j_gene: TRBJ1-1
CDR3aa: CASITGNTIYF; CDR3nt: TGTGCCAGCATAACTGGAAACACCATATATTTT; abundance: .; d_gene: .; v_gene: TRBV6-1; j_gene: TRBJ1-3
CDR3aa: CASSTSGGGEQFF; CDR3nt: TGTGCCAGCAGTACGTCAGGGGGTGGTGAGCAGTTCTTC; abundance: .; d_gene: TRBD1; v_gene: TRBV6-5; j_gene: TRBJ2-1
CDR3aa: CASSFAGVTDTQYF; CDR3nt: TGTGCCAGCAGTTTTGCGGGAGTGACAGATACGCAGTATTTT; abundance: .; d_gene: TRBD2; v_gene: TRBV28; j_gene: TRBJ2-3
CDR3aa: CASSLALRGGKYF; CDR3nt: TGTGCCAGCAGTTTAGCTCTTCGTGGAGGGAAATATTTT; abundance: few; d_gene: .; v_gene: TRBV28; j_gene: TRBJ1-3
CDR3aa: CASSGEGLAKNIQYF; CDR3nt: TGTGCCAGCAGTGGGGAGGGTCTAGCCAAAAACATTCAGTACTTC; abundance: once; d_gene: TRBD2; v_gene: TRBV2; j_gene: TRBJ2-4
CDR3aa: CASSESRGAGSPLHF; CDR3nt: TGTGCCAGCAGTGAAAGTCGGGGGGCCGGTTCACCCCTCCACTTT; abundance: few; d_gene: .; v_gene: TRBV2; j_gene: TRBJ1-6
CDR3aa: CASSLAGDSYEQYF; CDR3nt: TGCGCCAGCAGCTTAGCGGGGGACTCCTACGAGCAGTACTTC; abundance: .; d_gene: TRBD2; v_gene: TRBV5-1; j_gene: TRBJ2-7
CDR3aa: CASSEGDSSYEQYF; CDR3nt: TGTGCCAGCAGTGAAGGGGACAGCTCCTACGAGCAGTACTTC; abundance: few; d_gene: TRBD1; v_gene: TRBV6-1; j_gene: TRBJ2-7
CDR3aa: CASSEFWTGDNEQFF; CDR3nt: TGTGCCAGCAGTGAATTTTGGACAGGGGACAATGAGCAGTTCTTC; abundance: .; d_gene: TRBD1; v_gene: TRBV6-1; j_gene: TRBJ2-1
CDR3aa: CASRLGGTTNEKLFF; CDR3nt: TGTGCCAGCAGACTTGGGGGGACAACTAATGAAAAACTGTTTTTT; abundance: .; d_gene: .; v_gene: TRBV28; j_gene: TRBJ1-4
CDR3aa: CASSLLAGQETQYF; CDR3nt: TGTGCCAGCAGCTTATTGGCGGGCCAAGAGACCCAGTACTTC; abundance: once; d_gene: .; v_gene: TRBV7-9; j_gene: TRBJ2-5
CDR3aa: CAWRGRGYYSNQPQHF; CDR3nt: TGTGCCTGGAGGGGCAGGGGGTATTATAGCAATCAGCCCCAGCATTTT; abundance: .; d_gene: TRBD1; v_gene: TRBV30; j_gene: TRBJ1-5
CDR3aa: CASSYGLASQETQYF; CDR3nt: TGTGCCAGCAGTTACGGACTAGCGAGTCAAGAGACCCAGTACTTC; abundance: .; d_gene: TRBD2; v_gene: TRBV6-5; j_gene: TRBJ2-5
CDR3aa: CASSLGDRGNTEAFF; CDR3nt: TGTGCCAGCAGCTTAGGGGACAGGGGCAACACTGAAGCTTTCTTT; abundance: .; d_gene: TRBD1; v_gene: TRBV7-9; j_gene: TRBJ1-1
CDR3aa: CSVEDGYGYTF; CDR3nt: TGCAGCGTTGAAGACGGGTACGGCTACACCTTC; abundance: .; d_gene: .; v_gene: TRBV29-1; j_gene: TRBJ1-2
CDR3aa: CASSLVSTDTQYF; CDR3nt: TGTGCCAGTAGTTTGGTTAGCACAGATACGCAGTATTTT; abundance: .; d_gene: .; v_gene: TRBV19; j_gene: TRBJ2-3
CDR3aa: CASSSTHPAYEKLFF; CDR3nt: TGCGCCAGCAGCTCCACCCATCCTGCCTATGAAAAACTGTTTTTT; abundance: once; d_gene: .; v_gene: TRBV5-1; j_gene: TRBJ1-4
CDR3aa: CASSENSYGYTF; CDR3nt: TGTGCCAGCAGTGAGAACAGCTATGGCTACACCTTC; abundance: .; d_gene: .; v_gene: TRBV25-1; j_gene: TRBJ1-2
CDR3aa: CASSEGGMGNTIYF; CDR3nt: TGTGCCAGCAGCGAAGGAGGAATGGGAAACACCATATATTTT; abundance: .; d_gene: .; v_gene: TRBV9; j_gene: TRBJ1-3
CDR3aa: CASSVGRLTNEKLFF; CDR3nt: TGTGCCAGCAGCGTAGGACGGTTAACTAATGAAAAACTGTTTTTT; abundance: .; d_gene: .; v_gene: TRBV7-9; j_gene: TRBJ1-4
CDR3aa: CASSLYTEAFF; CDR3nt: TGTGCCAGCAGCTTATACACTGAAGCTTTCTTT; abundance: few; d_gene: .; v_gene: TRBV7-2; j_gene: TRBJ1-1